Each of the 2 T cell receptor beta chains below was sequenced from the same sample in a study of cytomegalovirus exposure and HLA in healthy donors. 13 Jbeta primers and 60 Vbeta primers were used for the PCR. Generated by immunoSEQ multiplex PCR, the TCRdb table keeps only in-frame clones and is missing some. The top ten hold roughly 1.4% of the sample, which has fewer than 250,000 clones, 70% to 80% seen once. The sample was PBMCs. The receptors here all came from a woman between 45 and 65 years old in good health and CMV-seronegative.

This chain links TRBV9 with TRBJ1-4, with 8 bases fitting TRBD1. This CDR3 has 15 amino acids. V shed 4 bases, J shed 5 bases, and the junction held 7 bases outside the gene matches. Germline-derived CDR1 and CDR2 are SGDLS and YYNGEE. The CDR3 DNA follows: TGTGCCAGCAGCCCACGGACAGGGCTGAATGAAAAACTGTTTTTT. Its translation is CASSPRTGLNEKLFF.

The chain has TRBV6-1 and TRBJ2-5; TRBD2 matches 8 bases. CDR3 length equals 14 residues. V was clipped by 7 bases and J by 5 bases; unmatched bases: 9. Germline CDR1 MNHNS, CDR2 SASEGT. The CDR3 reads CASNPGGVGETQYF. The CDR3 DNA sequence: TGTGCCAGCAACCCCGGGGGGGTAGGGGAGACCCAGTACTTC.